The subject of this entry is one TCR beta chain. Its specificity is unknown. This sample is drawn from a study of PD-1 blockade in classical Hodgkin lymphoma. Whole-study context: Each patient was given nivolumab 3 mg/kg through a vein every 2 weeks.

Findings and limits, study-wide: According to reports, newly diagnosed patients had lower baseline TCR diversity than healthy donors, and relapsed/refractory patients had lower baseline TCR diversity still. TCR diversity in CD4+, not CD8+, cells rose significantly by C4D1.

Sequenced by immunoSEQ multiplex PCR; TCRdb stores in-frame clones only, minus some. The table has roughly 7,900 clones, around 82% seen once. Stated time point: cycle 4 day 1 (C4D1), after more than five weeks of nivolumab. There was relapse after autologous stem cell transplantation in every patient, and there was variation in brentuximab vedotin exposure. Patients showed best responses of complete response, partial response or progressive disease. The receptor's source is a human donor with classical Hodgkin lymphoma. This specimen was peripheral blood mononuclear cells (PBMCs), taken before the fourth cycle of nivolumab.

This CDR3 is CASSLSDRNNEQFF. CDR3 nucleotides: TGTGCCAGCAGCCTATCCGACAGGAACAATGAGCAGTTCTTC. This chain connects TRBV9 to TRBJ2-1; the D gene is possibly TRBD1 (6 bases). V lost 4 bases, J lost 5 bases, and 13 bases lay in between. Germline-derived CDR1 and CDR2 are SGDLS and YYNGEE. CDR3 length: 14 amino acids.